The clone carrying this TCR beta chain was observed a handful of times. What it binds is unknown. This specimen belongs to a study of cytomegalovirus exposure and HLA in healthy donors. Findings of the study overall: Follow-up analysis later connected one missense variant in DCLRE1C with trimming of TCR beta V- and J-genes. A list of 164 TCR beta chains associated with cytomegalovirus was given. TCR beta sequences reportedly predicted most subjects' HLA-A and HLA-B alleles accurately.

PCR involved 60 Vbeta and 13 Jbeta primers. Sequenced by immunoSEQ multiplex PCR; TCRdb stores in-frame clones only, minus some. The profile covers roughly 100,000 clones, with over 60% appearing a single time and around a fifth taken by the ten largest. The V and J ends lost 7 bases and 4 bases respectively, with 13 bases between them. Germline CDR1 and CDR2: SNHLY and FYNNEI. CDR3 size: 13 residues. This clonotype was obtained from a woman aged 45-65 years in good health and CMV-seropositive. This rearrangement joins TRBV2 to TRBJ2-5; D is possibly TRBD2 (5 bases). Material for sequencing was PBMCs. The CDR3 is CASTGLRRETQYF. CDR3 coding DNA: TGTGCCAGCACCGGACTGAGAAGAGAGACCCAGTACTTC. The variable domain in full, completed from reference TRBV2 and TRBJ2-5, reads EPEVTQTPSHQVTQMGQEVILRCVPISNHLYFYWYRQILGQKVEFLVSFYNNEISEKSEIFDDQFSVERPDGSNFTLKIRSTKLEDSAMYFCASTGLRRETQYFGPGTRLLVL.